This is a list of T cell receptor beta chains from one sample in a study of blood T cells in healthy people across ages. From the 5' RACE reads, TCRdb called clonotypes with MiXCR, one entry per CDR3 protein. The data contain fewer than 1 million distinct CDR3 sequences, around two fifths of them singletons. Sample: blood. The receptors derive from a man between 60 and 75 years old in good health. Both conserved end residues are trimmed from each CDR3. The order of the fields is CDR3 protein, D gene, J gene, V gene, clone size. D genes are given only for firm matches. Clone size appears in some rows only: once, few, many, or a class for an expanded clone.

CDR3: ASSPYGGGAVDTQY
D: -
J: TRBJ2-3
V: TRBV12-3/TRBV12-4
size: few

CDR3: ASIGTSLNYGYT
D: -
J: TRBJ1-2
V: TRBV19
size: -

CDR3: ASSPGDREYYGYT
D: TRBD1
J: TRBJ1-2
V: TRBV3-1
size: -

CDR3: SVMGIYEQY
D: -
J: TRBJ2-7
V: TRBV29-1
size: few

CDR3: SARPLAGAVDEQF
D: TRBD2
J: TRBJ2-1
V: TRBV29-1
size: -

CDR3: ASSAGQGADTGELF
D: TRBD1
J: TRBJ2-2
V: TRBV7-9
size: many

CDR3: ATSPGFFGNNEQF
D: -
J: TRBJ2-1
V: TRBV24-1
size: -

CDR3: ASSVKKNYEQY
D: -
J: TRBJ2-7
V: TRBV9
size: -

CDR3: ASSYGATAAEQY
D: -
J: TRBJ2-7
V: TRBV6-2/TRBV6-3
size: -

CDR3: ASRMDRGPSPLH
D: TRBD1
J: TRBJ1-6
V: TRBV28
size: -

CDR3: ASRLTGTATYGYT
D: TRBD1
J: TRBJ1-2
V: TRBV6-5
size: -

CDR3: ASSLGTGGIYEQY
D: TRBD1
J: TRBJ2-7
V: TRBV5-1
size: few

CDR3: ASSVAGQGGYPGELF
D: -
J: TRBJ2-2
V: TRBV9
size: -

CDR3: ASSPGAAPLIYNEQF
D: -
J: TRBJ2-1
V: TRBV14
size: few

CDR3: ASSLVISDTQY
D: -
J: TRBJ2-3
V: TRBV7-2
size: few

CDR3: AISTPSDQETQY
D: -
J: TRBJ2-5
V: TRBV10-3
size: few

CDR3: ASSPPWVSREGTQY
D: TRBD2
J: TRBJ2-3
V: TRBV28
size: -

CDR3: ASSANQAGGPETQY
D: TRBD2
J: TRBJ2-5
V: TRBV7-2
size: -

CDR3: ASSSPSGVRETQY
D: TRBD2
J: TRBJ2-5
V: TRBV7-2
size: many

CDR3: ASTIQGAIAKDIQY
D: TRBD1
J: TRBJ2-4
V: TRBV2
size: -

CDR3: SAYRDPGGYGYT
D: -
J: TRBJ1-2
V: TRBV20-1
size: -

CDR3: ASSQRYMNTEAF
D: -
J: TRBJ1-1
V: TRBV3-1
size: few